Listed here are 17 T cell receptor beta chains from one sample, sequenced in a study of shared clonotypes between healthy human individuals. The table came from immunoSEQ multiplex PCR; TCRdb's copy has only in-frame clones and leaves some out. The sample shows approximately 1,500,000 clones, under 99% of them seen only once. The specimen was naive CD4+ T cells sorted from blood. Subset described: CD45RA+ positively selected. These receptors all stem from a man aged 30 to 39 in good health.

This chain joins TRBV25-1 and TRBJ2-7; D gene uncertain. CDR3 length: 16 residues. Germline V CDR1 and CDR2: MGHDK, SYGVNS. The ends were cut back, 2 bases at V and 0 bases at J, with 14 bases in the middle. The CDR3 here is CASSEIGGRSSYEQYF. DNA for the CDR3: TGTGCCAGCAGTGAAATTGGTGGGCGGAGCTCCTACGAGCAGTACTTC.

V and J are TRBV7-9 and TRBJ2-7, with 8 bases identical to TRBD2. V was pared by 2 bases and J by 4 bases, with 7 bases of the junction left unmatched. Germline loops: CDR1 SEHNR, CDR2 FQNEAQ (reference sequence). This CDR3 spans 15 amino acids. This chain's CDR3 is CASSLPNSGKYEQYF. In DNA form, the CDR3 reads TGTGCCAGCAGCTTACCGAATAGCGGGAAATACGAGCAGTACTTC.

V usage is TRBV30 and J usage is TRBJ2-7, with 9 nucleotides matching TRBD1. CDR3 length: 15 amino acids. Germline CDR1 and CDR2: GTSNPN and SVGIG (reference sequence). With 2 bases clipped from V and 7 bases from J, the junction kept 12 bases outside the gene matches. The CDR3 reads CAWSPMGQGQREQYF. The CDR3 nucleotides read TGTGCCTGGAGTCCCATGGGACAGGGCCAGCGGGAGCAGTACTTC.

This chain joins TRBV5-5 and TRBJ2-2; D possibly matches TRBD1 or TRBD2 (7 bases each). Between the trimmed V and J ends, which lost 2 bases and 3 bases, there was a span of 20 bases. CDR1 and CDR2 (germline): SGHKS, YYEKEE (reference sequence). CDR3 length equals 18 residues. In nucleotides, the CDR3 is TGTGCCAGCAGCTTATCCCCCGGGCAGGGGGGGCACACCGGGGAGCTGTTTTTT. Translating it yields CASSLSPGQGGHTGELFF.

The CDR3 nucleotides read TGTGCCTGGAGTTCAAAAAGGTCCTACAATGAGCAGTTCTTC. This translates into CAWSSKRSYNEQFF. The genes are TRBV30 and TRBJ2-1; D uncertain. CDR1 is GTSNPN and CDR2 is SVGIG in the germline V gene (reference sequence). CDR3 length: 14 amino acids. V was trimmed by 2 bases and J by 1 base, leaving 9 bases between them.

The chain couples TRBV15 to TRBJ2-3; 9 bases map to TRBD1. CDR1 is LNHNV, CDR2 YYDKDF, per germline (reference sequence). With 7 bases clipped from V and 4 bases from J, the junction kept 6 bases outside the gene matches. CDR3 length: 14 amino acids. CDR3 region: CATTGQGEADTQYF. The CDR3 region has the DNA TGTGCCACCACGGGACAGGGAGAGGCAGATACGCAGTATTTT.

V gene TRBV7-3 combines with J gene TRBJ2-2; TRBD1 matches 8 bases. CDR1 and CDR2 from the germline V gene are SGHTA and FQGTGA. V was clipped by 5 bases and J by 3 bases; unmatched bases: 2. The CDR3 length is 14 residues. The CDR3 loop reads CASSQDRDTGELFF. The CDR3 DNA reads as TGTGCCAGCAGCCAGGACAGGGACACCGGGGAGCTGTTTTTT.

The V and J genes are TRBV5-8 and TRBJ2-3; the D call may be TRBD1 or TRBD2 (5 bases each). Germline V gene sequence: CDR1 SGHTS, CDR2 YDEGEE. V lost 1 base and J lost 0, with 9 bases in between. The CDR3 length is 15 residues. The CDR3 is CASSLLGVSTDTQYF. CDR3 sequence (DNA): TGTGCCAGCAGCTTGTTGGGGGTTAGCACAGATACGCAGTATTTT.

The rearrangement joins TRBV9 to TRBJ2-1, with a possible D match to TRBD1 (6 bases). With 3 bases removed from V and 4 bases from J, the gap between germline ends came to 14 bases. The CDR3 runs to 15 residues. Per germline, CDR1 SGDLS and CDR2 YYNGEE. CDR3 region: CASSASYREYNEQFF. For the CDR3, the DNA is TGTGCCAGCAGCGCCTCCTACAGGGAATACAATGAGCAGTTCTTC.

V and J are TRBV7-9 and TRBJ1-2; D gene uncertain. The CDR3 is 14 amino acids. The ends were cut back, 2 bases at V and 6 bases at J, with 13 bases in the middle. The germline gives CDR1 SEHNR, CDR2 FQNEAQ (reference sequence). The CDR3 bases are TGTGCCAGCAGCTTATCGGTGGCGCCTCATGGCTACACCTTC. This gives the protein CASSLSVAPHGYTF.

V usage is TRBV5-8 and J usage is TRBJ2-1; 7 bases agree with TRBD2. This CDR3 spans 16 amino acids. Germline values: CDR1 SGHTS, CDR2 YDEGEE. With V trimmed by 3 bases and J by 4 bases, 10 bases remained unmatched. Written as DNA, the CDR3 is TGTGCCAGCAGCTCGATGACTAGCTCCCTTTACAATGAGCAGTTCTTC. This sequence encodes CASSSMTSSLYNEQFF. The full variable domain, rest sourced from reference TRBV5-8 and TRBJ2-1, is EAGVTQSPTHLIKTRGQQATLRCSPISGHTSVYWYQQALGLGLQFLLWYDEGEERNRGNFPPRFSGRQFPNYSSELNVNALELEDSALYLCASSSMTSSLYNEQFFGPGTRLTVL.

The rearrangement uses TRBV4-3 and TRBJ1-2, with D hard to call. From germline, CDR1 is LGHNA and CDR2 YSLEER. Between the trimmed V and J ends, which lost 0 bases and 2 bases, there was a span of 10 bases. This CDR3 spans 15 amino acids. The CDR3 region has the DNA TGCGCCAGCAGCCAAGATTGGGCAGTAAACTATGGCTACACCTTC. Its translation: CASSQDWAVNYGYTF.

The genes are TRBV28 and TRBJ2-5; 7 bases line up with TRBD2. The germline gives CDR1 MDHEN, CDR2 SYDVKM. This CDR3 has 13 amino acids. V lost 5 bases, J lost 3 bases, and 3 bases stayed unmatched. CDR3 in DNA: TGTGCCAGCAGTCCTCTAGCGGAAGAGACCCAGTACTTC. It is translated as CASSPLAEETQYF.

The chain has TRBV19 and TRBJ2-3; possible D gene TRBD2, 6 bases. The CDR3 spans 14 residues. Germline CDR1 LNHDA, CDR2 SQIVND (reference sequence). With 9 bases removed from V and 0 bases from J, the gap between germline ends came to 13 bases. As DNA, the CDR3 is TGTGCCAGCAAAGCGGGTACTAGCACAGATACGCAGTATTTT. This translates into CASKAGTSTDTQYF.

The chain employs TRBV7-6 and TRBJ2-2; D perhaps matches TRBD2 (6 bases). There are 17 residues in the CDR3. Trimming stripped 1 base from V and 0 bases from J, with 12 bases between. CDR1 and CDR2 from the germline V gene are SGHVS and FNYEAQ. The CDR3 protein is CASSLVGGNANTGELFF. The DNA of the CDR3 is TGTGCCAGCAGCTTAGTTGGCGGGAACGCGAACACCGGGGAGCTGTTTTTT.

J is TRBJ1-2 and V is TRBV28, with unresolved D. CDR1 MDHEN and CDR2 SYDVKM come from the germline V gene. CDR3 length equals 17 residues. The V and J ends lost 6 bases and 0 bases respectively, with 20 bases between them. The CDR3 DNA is TGTGCCAGCAGACCCTCCGGGGATTCGAAAGCTAACTATGGCTACACCTTC. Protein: CASRPSGDSKANYGYTF.

CDR3 sequence reads: CASSLQGGQGLREQYF. The CDR3 region has the DNA TGTGCCAGCAGCCTACAGGGGGGACAGGGGCTGCGTGAGCAGTACTTC. The chain combines TRBV2 with TRBJ2-7, with TRBD1 identical over 10 bases. Germline CDR1 reads SNHLY; CDR2 reads FYNNEI. The CDR3 extends over 16 amino acids. V lost 6 bases, J lost 7 bases, and 15 bases stayed unmatched.